In this sample, the clone carrying this T cell receptor beta chain turned up many times. V lost 6 bases and J lost 4, with 16 bases in between. This CDR3 is built from 14 residues. Germline CDR1 MNHNS, CDR2 SASEGT. The data are from a study of early T cells in non-severe SARS-CoV-2 infection. TCRdb fed the 5' RACE reads into MiXCR, producing one record per CDR3 protein. This sample carries about 28,000 distinct CDR3 sequences, around 5.9% of them seen once, and the ten largest clones take approximately 0.9%. V and J are TRBV6-1 and TRBJ2-7; no clear D. The receptor comes from an adult who was a healthcare worker with PCR-confirmed SARS-CoV-2 infection or an uninfected control (not recorded which). The sample taken for sequencing was whole blood. CDR3 sequence: CASSPRSVGYEQYF. CDR3 bases: TGTGCCAGCAGCCCCCGATCGGTCGGTTACGAGCAGTACTTC.